This paragraph covers one T cell receptor (beta chain) sequence. Its matching antigen is unknown. A read error may be the cause here, since a much bigger clone is one base away. This sample is part of a study of tumor-infiltrating lymphocytes in primary liver carcinoma. Study at large: Ages ranged from 30 to 69, with HCC or mixed HCC-cholangiocarcinoma. The tumors, T1-T3 N0M0 lesions, were roughly 4.2 to 11 cm across.

From roughly 500 ng total RNA, TCR beta cDNA was generated with a primer in the constant region. Sequencing libraries for TCR beta derived from three nested multiplex PCR rounds that used slightly modified ARM-PCR. Forward primers for TRBV1-TRBV30 and a C-beta reverse primer served the first two PCR rounds, at about 10 cycles each. TCRdb reprocessed the multiplex PCR reads via MiXCR and lists one record per CDR3 protein. Altogether 300,000 to 350,000 distinct CDR3 sequences are present, approximately 65% being singletons, with the ten largest covering 5% to 6.5%. V was pared by 10 bases and J by 0 bases, with 13 bases between. The length of the CDR3 is 14 residues. Unsorted whole blood served as the source of blood RNA, and germline DNA was extracted as well. The study, taken as a whole, reports: Blood trailed tumors significantly in top-250-clone fraction (p = 0.039). Samples were bulk unsorted, so CD4+ and CD8+ repertoires were not compared.

The chain couples TRBV12-3 or TRBV12-4 to TRBJ1-3; D possibly corresponds to TRBD1 (5 bases). The material sequenced was peripheral blood. This TCR was recovered from a man aged 35-49 years with primary liver carcinoma and hepatitis B virus infection. The CDR3, as DNA: TGTGCCAACACAAGGGGCGACTCTGGAAACACCATATATTTT. This codes for CANTRGDSGNTIYF.